The TCR beta chain under discussion was sequenced for a study of blood T cell repertoires in COVID-19 (TCRdb year 2020). Study-wide context: Samples covering the acute and convalescent phases of COVID-19 were provided by collaborators in the United States, Italy and Spain. Where available, HLA class I and class II types were taken from metadata supplied by the sample provider and were not determined by assay-based typing. Sample metadata almost always included a de-identified subject ID, COVID-19 status, age in years and sex. Samples came from the ongoing ImmuneRACE study (first 160 participants) plus 1,254 subjects from 6 global collaborators. Deeply sampled blood TCRbeta repertoires from subjects exposed to, actively infected with, or recovered from COVID-19 were included in the dataset. The prospective study material was composed of cDNA or gDNA derived from T cells, B-cell-depleted T cells, or PBMCs. The repertoires were released in a freely available public database meant as a resource for research on the immune response to SARS-CoV-2.

The immunoSEQ Assay, a bias-controlled multiplex PCR, was used to amplify TCRbeta CDR3 regions from genomic DNA. In the authors' own workflow: The number of nucleated cells in each sample was estimated from the amplification of reference gene primers within the assay. To quantify the absolute abundance of each unique TCRbeta CDR3 rearrangement, sequence reads were collapsed and filtered. For each sample, productive Simpson clonality was calculated by taking the square root of Simpson's diversity index across productive rearrangements. TCRdb stores this immuneACCESS table with in-frame sequences only. Part of the clones is absent; in the studies checked, under half of the shortfall reflects unresolved V genes, and no reason is known for the rest. V and J calls and clone size are those listed in that table; D and trimming were worked out from the DNA. The sample table holds around 250,000 clones, of which around four fifths were seen once. The ten largest clones add up to roughly 5.7% of the sample.

Each collaborating institution followed its own protocols to collect whole blood in K2EDTA tubes. For TCRbeta analysis, collaborator samples were shipped as frozen whole blood, as isolated PBMCs, or as DNA extracted from either sample type. Results and caveats for the whole study, not just this receptor: The quantity of clinical and demographic metadata differed by source and by participant and was supplied without curation.

Points on this clone: Its antigen is unknown. No base qualities exist here, and no much larger clone lies one base off it.

Input material: peripheral blood. The sequence was collected from an elderly man with acute or convalescent COVID-19.

The CDR3 loop reads CASSPQAQAVHGYTF. The DNA sequence is as follows: TGTGCCAGCAGTCCCCAAGCCCAGGCAGTTCATGGCTACACCTTC. This receptor chain uses TRBV27 and TRBJ1-2, with the D gene uncertain. At the junction V is shortened by 5 bases and J by 6 bases, with 19 bases in between. CDR1 and CDR2, per the germline V gene (reference sequence), are MNHEY and SMNVEV. The CDR3 runs 15 residues from the cysteine to the phenylalanine. The only DNA kept is the CDR3, 45 bases in frame from the first base.